Listed here is a single T cell receptor beta chain. This clonotype is a singleton in its sample. Its recognized antigen is unknown. A junction boundary mismatches the germline segment, possibly from a read error. Library creation used 5' RACE. Sequenced using an Illumina HiSeq 2500. The second PCR ran for roughly 7 to 11 cycles and used a J-beta primer mix along with a sample-barcoded 5' primer. A unique molecular identifier was introduced onto each TCR beta cDNA molecule by a template-switch 5' adaptor carrying 12 random nucleotides. Each sample yielded at least 3 million CDR3-containing paired-end reads. First-strand cDNA synthesis was performed from all RNA using the Mint cDNA synthesis kit, with priming by a TRBC-specific oligonucleotide. Following uracil-DNA glycosylase treatment, a first 18-cycle PCR with universal primers M1SS and BC2_uni_R was performed on all cDNA. As for the authors' bioinformatics: For normalization, 1 million high-quality reads were randomly selected from each sample, with every read carrying a distinct molecular identifier. Reads sharing molecular identifiers were discarded rather than binned into consensus sequences. MiTCR, set to a Q25 quality threshold and the strictest error-elimination algorithm, was used for CDR3 identification, clonotype clustering and error correction. A nonparametric unseen species model using Euler transformation provided a lower-bound estimate of total TCR beta diversity. In-frame beta chains were kept once TCRdb had trimmed the public reads at Q25 with fastp and called clones with MiXCR. Rows matching on CDR3 protein sequence are summarized as one entry with the most common DNA and genes. What appears here as the V and J calls and clone size reflects TCRdb's work, not the paper's. The sample table records 870,000 or so distinct CDR3 sequences; 29% of these occur just once. The ten largest clones represent roughly 17% of the sample.

From cysteine to phenylalanine, the CDR3 is 15 amino acids long. The only DNA kept is the CDR3, 45 bases in frame from the first base. The data belong to a study of blood T cells in healthy people across ages (dated by TCRdb to the mid-2010s). For context, the study as a whole: In model experiments, roughly one uniquely barcoded TCR beta cDNA molecule per two T cells was captured by template switching. The donors were split into four age groups: young (average around 15 years), middle-aged (around 37), aged (approximately 60) and long-lived (roughly 88). To avoid experimental bias, donors of different ages were distributed randomly across sequencing lanes. Two additional independent replicas of 1 million unique cDNA reads from the same blood draw were analyzed for two donors (one aged 18 to 30 and one aged 80 or older). Using deep sequencing normalized with unique cDNA molecular identifiers, the study measured how TCR beta repertoire diversity changes with age. What the study reported, not specific to this receptor: The long-lived group showed more naive CD4+ T cells, fewer expanded clones and increased TCR diversity than the aged group, suggesting age selection. Conclusive comparison of naive and antigen-experienced compartments was prevented by the profiling of bulk unsorted PBMCs. A strong correlation was found between observed TCR beta diversity and the percentage of naive T cells measured by flow cytometry. As age increased, observed TCR beta diversity per million T cells dropped in a roughly linear way, and a significant reduction was already evident by age 40. Estimates of total diversity from one million sequenced T cells were regarded as lower bounds and underestimates. The CMV infection status of donors was not known, potentially confounding age-related changes in expanded clonotypes.

Donors were 39 systemically healthy Caucasian individuals from Russia aged roughly 6 to 100 years. About 10 milliliters of peripheral blood were collected from each donor into EDTA-treated Vacutainer tubes. Ficoll-Paque density-gradient centrifugation was used to isolate PBMCs, with at least 6.5 million obtained per sample. Total RNA was extracted from PBMCs with Trizol reagent, with at least 5.5 micrograms obtained per sample. The percentages of naive CD45RAhigh/CD27high T cells were determined by flow cytometry on a PBMC aliquot from every donor. The TCR was taken from a woman older than 75 in good health. Recombination linked TRBV12-3 or TRBV12-4 to TRBJ1-2; TRBD1 is a possible D gene, resting on 6 matching bases. The sequenced material came from blood. The DNA sequence reads TGTGCCAGCAGTGTATGGGCCACAGGGTATAATGGCCACACCTTC. It codes for CASSVWATGYNGHTF.